The entry below describes one TCR beta chain. Its antigen remains undetermined. The input lacks base qualities; no much larger clone sits a single base away. High-throughput TCR beta sequencing profiled peripheral blood CD8+ and CD4+ T cells from healthy donors, Susac syndrome patients and multiple sclerosis patients. The Susac syndrome patients fulfilled recently defined diagnostic criteria for definite or probable disease. Bulk CD8+ and CD4+ T cells were purified magnetically by negative isolation, whereas CD8+ TEMRA cells were enriched by FACS. Blood was collected in EDTA tubes and processed within 24 hours, with PBMCs isolated through density gradient centrifugation. PBMCs intended for TCR sequencing were frozen in liquid nitrogen and were later thawed in a 37 degrees C water bath. Purity of sorted or isolated CD4+, CD8+ and CD8+ TEMRA cells was at least 90%. RNA was extracted using the RNeasy kit, and roughly 0.5 to 1 ug of the RNA was reverse transcribed with random hexamers. The immunoSEQ multiplex PCR assay, covering 54 Vbeta and 13 Jbeta segments, was used to amplify TCR beta CDR3 regions. To correct PCR amplification bias, a synthetic template baseline was used for both primer optimization and computational correction. Regarding the original processing steps: Reads were annotated to V, D and J genes per IMGT and analyzed with immunoSEQ Analyzer, keeping only productive sequences. Clonality was calculated as one minus the Shannon entropy normalized by log2 of the number of productive unique sequences. For each patient and control, public and private clones were evaluated within the 100 most prevalent clones. Clones were defined as Susac-specific if absent from the healthy and MS cohorts, from approximately 1,100 published viral clones and from other ImmuneACCESS disease sequences. Using fastp trimming at Q25 and MiXCR clonotype assembly, TCRdb reanalyzed the public sequencing data and kept in-frame beta chains. Rows are unified per CDR3 protein, each entry keeping the most common DNA and genes. The V and J calls, along with clone size, are taken from TCRdb and not from the paper's own processing. Here the sample has under 300,000 distinct CDR3 sequences; about 95% occur a single time. The top ten clonotypes cover about 0.094% of the sample.

The data were obtained in a study of CD8 T cells in Susac syndrome (dated by TCRdb to the late 2010s). At the level of the whole study: Of the Susac syndrome patients who were sequenced, about 6 had clinically active disease and eight were in clinical remission. At blood withdrawal, Susac syndrome patients were either therapy-naive, taking corticosteroids (in some cases with IVIg as well), or taking IVIg alone. The study used repertoire sequencing to test whether antigen drove CD8+ T cell activation and differentiation in Susac syndrome.

The paper as a whole reports these results and caveats: The number of individuals in the TCR sequencing and HLA analysis was acknowledged as relatively small. The CD4+ T cell repertoire of patients with Susac syndrome showed no detectable clonal expansion.

Sequenced sample: CD4+ T cells from PBMCs. This sequence was found in a human donor with Susac syndrome.

The nucleotide sequence is TGTGCCAGCAGCCAAGACCAAACGACTAGCGGGAGGGTAAACATTCAGTACTTC. The encoded protein is CASSQDQTTSGRVNIQYF. Recombination linked TRBV4-2 to TRBJ2-4, with TRBD2 identical over 14 junction bases. Counted from cysteine to phenylalanine, this CDR3 has 18 amino acids. Just the 54-base CDR3 DNA is kept, in frame starting at base 1. After removal of 0 bases from V and 6 bases from J, the junction retains 7 bases not matched to a gene. Sequences LGHNA (CDR1) and YNFKEQ (CDR2) are obtained from the germline V gene.